Given below is one T cell receptor beta chain in context. Documented treatment: roughly 20 received Ad26.COV2.S at low or high dose, single or two shots; about 5 received placebo; per-sample allocation not given. Sampling happened 63 days after the first vaccine or placebo injection. Trimming shortened V by 7 bases and J by 3 bases, and 6 bases separated the two germline ends. CDR3 length equals 11 residues. The V gene's germline CDR1 is MDHEN and CDR2 SYDVKM. Sequencing was performed with immunoSEQ multiplex PCR; in TCRdb, only in-frame clones are kept and a portion is missing. The sample shows fewer than 400,000 clones, almost 90% of them seen only once. This sample stems from a study of Ad26.COV2.S vaccination and SARS-CoV-2 variants.

Sequences were derived from peripheral blood, sampled in a trial of Ad26.COV2.S vaccine versus placebo. This clonotype was obtained from a person aged 18-60 years who received the Ad26.COV2.S COVID-19 vaccine or a placebo. The V call is TRBV28, the J call TRBJ1-2; no clear D gene. CDR3 nucleotide sequence: TGTGCCAGCAACTCGGACTATGGCTACACCTTC. Translating it yields CASNSDYGYTF.